This T cell receptor beta chain was recovered during a study of blood T cell repertoires in COVID-19. On the study more broadly: Sources were T cells, B-cell-depleted T cells, or PBMCs; the material itself was cDNA or gDNA.

The V end lost 2 bases, the J end lost 3 bases, and 4 bases lay between the germline ends. This CDR3 region has 13 residues. Germline V gene lookup returns CDR1 SEHNR and CDR2 FQNEAQ (reference sequence). In the original workflow: Amplification of reference gene primers was used by the study to estimate nucleated cell counts. Using immunoSEQ multiplex PCR, the repertoire was profiled, and TCRdb retains in-frame clones only, with some absent. The V and J calls and clone size were taken over from that table, and D and trimming were inferred from the DNA. The sample includes 250,000 or so clones, about nine tenths of them seen just once.

The TCR originated in a woman aged 55 to 70 with acute or convalescent COVID-19. Sequences were obtained from peripheral blood. The chain carries TRBV7-9 and TRBJ2-2, with D unclear. CDR3 region: CASSLTHTGELFF. For the CDR3, the DNA is TGTGCCAGCAGCTTAACACACACCGGGGAGCTGTTTTTT.